Following are 19 T cell receptor beta chains from one sample sequenced in a study of cytomegalovirus exposure and HLA in healthy donors. Primers included in the PCR were 60 Vbeta and 13 Jbeta primers. Sequencing was performed with immunoSEQ multiplex PCR; in TCRdb, only in-frame clones are kept and a portion is missing. This table has 130,000 to 150,000 clones, about three quarters appearing once. Material for sequencing was PBMCs. Receptor source: a man aged 40-49 years in good health and CMV-seropositive.

This clone was counted a single time. V is TRBV27 and J is TRBJ1-2; TRBD1 matches at 7 bases. V was pared by 2 bases and J by 11 bases, with 8 bases of the junction left unmatched. CDR3 size: 13 residues. The germline CDR1 and CDR2 sequences are MNHEY and SMNVEV (reference sequence). The CDR3 region is CASSLGTEWGYTF. The DNA of the CDR3 is TGTGCCAGCAGTTTAGGGACAGAGTGGGGATACACCTTC.

A remark on this clone: One end of the junction is discordant with germline, which a read error may explain. The sample has other DNA sequences that encode this CDR3 too. The chain uses TRBV11-2 and TRBJ2-3; D ambiguous. The CDR3 runs 13 residues. CDR1 and CDR2 from the germline V gene are SGHAT and FQNNGV. CDR3 amino acids: CASSISLEDTQYF. The CDR3 nucleotides read TGTGCCAGCAGCATTAGCCTTGAAGATACGCAGTACTTT.

The J gene is TRBJ1-2, the V gene TRBV10-3; possibly TRBD1 for D (5 bases). V shed 10 bases and J shed 7 bases, with 13 bases lying between them. CDR1 ENHRY and CDR2 SYGVKD come from the germline V gene. This CDR3 spans 11 amino acids. The CDR3 DNA is TGTGCCACGGGCAGGGAGGGTGGCTACACCTTC. Its translation is CATGREGGYTF.

This clone was counted many times. The rearrangement joins TRBV14 to TRBJ1-2, with TRBD1 matching 11 bases. V lost 0 bases and J lost 8; bases outside the gene matches: 11. Germline CDR1 is SGHDN and CDR2 is FVKESK. The CDR3 covers 17 residues. CDR3 sequence: CASSQEIWTGGDRGYTF. CDR3 nucleotides: TGTGCCAGCAGCCAAGAGATTTGGACAGGGGGCGACCGGGGCTACACCTTC.

About this clone itself: A junction end diverges from the germline sequence, so it may reflect a read error. The DNA for the CDR3 is TGTTCCAGCAGGGACTCTGGCGAGCAGTACTTC. Encoded protein: CSSRDSGEQYF. The genes are TRBV7-9 and TRBJ2-7; D is perhaps TRBD2 (6 bases). This CDR3 contains 11 residues. Germline-derived CDR1 and CDR2 are SEHNR and FQNEAQ (reference sequence).

The CDR3 DNA reads as TGTGCCAGCAGCCAACAAACCTCTGGGGCCAACGTCCTGACTTTC. As protein: CASSQQTSGANVLTF. The chain is built from TRBV7-9 and TRBJ2-6; no clear D. V was pared by 5 bases and J by 0 bases, with 8 bases between. CDR1 is SEHNR and CDR2 is FQNEAQ in the germline V gene (reference sequence). The CDR3 is made up of 15 amino acids. Full variable domain (missing parts from reference TRBV7-9 and TRBJ2-6): DTGVSQNPRHKITKRGQNVTFRCDPISEHNRLYWYRQTLGQGPEFLTYFQNEAQLEKSRLLSDRFSAERPKGSFSTLEIQRTEQGDSAMYLCASSQQTSGANVLTFGAGSRLTVL.

There are a few counts of this clone. The chain uses TRBV28 and TRBJ1-2; D call uncertain. The germline gives CDR1 MDHEN, CDR2 SYDVKM. Trimming cost V 1 base and J 8 bases, with 14 bases left between them. CDR3 length: 14 residues. DNA for the CDR3: TGTGCCAGCAGTTTATCCCAGACTTCTGGGGGCTACACCTTC. Its protein product is CASSLSQTSGGYTF.

The chain carries TRBV27 and TRBJ1-5; D is unresolved. The CDR3 has 15 residues. V lost 6 bases and J lost 5, with 17 bases in between. CDR1 MNHEY and CDR2 SMNVEV come from the germline V gene (reference sequence). As DNA, the CDR3 is TGTGCCAGCAGCTCACGGCCAGGTCCTTATCAGCCCCAGCATTTT. Translating it yields CASSSRPGPYQPQHF.

The chain uses TRBV5-6 and TRBJ2-3; TRBD1 matches at 7 bases. The J segment lost 0 bases and the V segment lost 6 bases, leaving 7 bases of the junction unmatched. Germline lookup yields CDR1 SGHDT and CDR2 YYEEEE. CDR3 length: 15 amino acids. The CDR3 bases are TGTGCCAGCACCCCAACAGGGGCTAGCACAGATACGCAGTATTTT. It translates to CASTPTGASTDTQYF.

The chain combines TRBV19 with TRBJ2-1, with TRBD2 matching over 11 bases. V gave up 1 base and J gave up 9 bases; unmatched junction bases: 11. The CDR3 runs 17 residues. Per the germline V gene, CDR1 is LNHDA and CDR2 is SQIVND (reference sequence). The CDR3 region has the DNA TGTGCCAGTAGTATAGCAGCTCGGGTAGCGGGAGGGGCTGAGCAGTTCTTC. This sequence encodes CASSIAARVAGGAEQFF.

This rearrangement joins TRBV14 to TRBJ2-2; TRBD1 aligns across 9 bases. Germline V gives CDR1 SGHDN, CDR2 FVKESK. The CDR3 spans 15 residues. J lost 5 bases, V lost 6 bases, and 7 bases had no gene match. In nucleotides, the CDR3 is TGTGCCAGCAGAGGGACAGGGCGGAAGACCGGGGAGCTGTTTTTT. Its protein product is CASRGTGRKTGELFF.

The genes are TRBV2 and TRBJ1-3; D is perhaps TRBD1 (6 bases). CDR1 and CDR2 from the germline V gene are SNHLY and FYNNEI. V lost 5 bases, J lost 0 bases, and 11 bases lay in between. The CDR3 is 15 residues long. The CDR3 nucleotides are TGTGCCAGCAGTTTGGAGGACAGCTCTGGAAACACCATATATTTT. Amino acid sequence: CASSLEDSSGNTIYF.

This clone occurred a few times. The chain joins TRBV4-3 to TRBJ1-2, with 7 positions matching TRBD1. Germline CDR1 is LGHNA and CDR2 is YSLEER. After removal of 3 bases from V and 3 bases from J, the junction contained 4 bases not matched to a gene. This CDR3 is built from 14 residues. In nucleotides, the CDR3 is TGCGCCAGCAGCCACGAACAGGGGTACTATGGCTACACCTTC. Translation: CASSHEQGYYGYTF.

The V gene is TRBV19, the J gene TRBJ2-7; weak D call: TRBD1 (5 bases). Trimming cost V 10 bases and J 3 bases, with 19 bases left between them. Germline V gene data show CDR1 as LNHDA and CDR2 as SQIVND (reference sequence). The CDR3 runs to 14 residues. The CDR3 sequence is CATRTRDSHYEQYF. CDR3 bases: TGTGCCACAAGAACCAGGGATTCCCACTACGAGCAGTACTTC.

The chain combines TRBV7-2 with TRBJ2-2; 7 nucleotides line up with TRBD2. Trimming removed 5 bases from V and 3 bases from J; junction bases left unmatched: 6. CDR1 and CDR2 (germline): SGHTA, FQGNSA. The CDR3 totals 15 residues. The CDR3, as DNA: TGTGCCAGCAGCGACCCTAGCGGACACACCGGGGAGCTGTTTTTT. Protein sequence: CASSDPSGHTGELFF. Variable domain in full (rest from reference TRBV7-2 and TRBJ2-2): GAGVSQSPSNKVTEKGKDVELRCDPISGHTALYWYRQSLGQGLEFLIYFQGNSAPDKSGLPSDRFSAERTGGSVSTLTIQRTQQEDSAVYLCASSDPSGHTGELFFGEGSRLTVL.

The gene calls are TRBV27 and TRBJ2-7; 8 positions agree with TRBD1. The CDR3 has 16 residues. V shed 5 bases and J 7 bases; nucleotides not matched to a gene: 16. Germline CDR1 and CDR2: MNHEY and SMNVEV (reference sequence). The CDR3 DNA sequence: TGTGCCAGCAGTCCCCGGCCCCGGCTACAGGGGGATGAGCAGTACTTC. Translated: CASSPRPRLQGDEQYF.

The rearrangement links TRBV18 to TRBJ2-7; TRBD2 agrees at 8 bases. CDR1 and CDR2 (germline): KGHSH, LQKENI. The CDR3 is made up of 13 amino acids. Trimming took 5 bases from V and 6 from J; bases not matched to a gene: 6. CDR3 amino acids: CASSAGTRGEQYF. For the CDR3, the DNA is TGTGCCAGCTCAGCCGGGACTAGAGGCGAGCAGTACTTC. Full variable domain (remainder filled in from reference TRBV18 and TRBJ2-7): NAGVMQNPRHLVRRRGQEARLRCSPMKGHSHVYWYRQLPEEGLKFMVYLQKENIIDESGMPKERFSAEFPKEGPSILRIQQVVRGDSAAYFCASSAGTRGEQYFGPGTRLTVT.

The chain carries TRBV4-1 and TRBJ1-3, with 7 nucleotides matching TRBD1. The CDR3 consists of 17 residues. Trimming at V came to 2 bases and at J to 1 base, leaving 8 bases not matched to a gene. Germline CDR1 and CDR2: MGHRA and YSYEKL. The CDR3 bases are TGCGCCAGCAGCCAACAACCGACAGGGATATCTGGAAACACCATATATTTT. Amino acid sequence: CASSQQPTGISGNTIYF.

This clone was found a few times. The chain joins TRBV7-9 to TRBJ2-3; weak D call: TRBD2 (7 bases). The germline V and J ends were trimmed by 7 bases and 5 bases, with 13 bases remaining between them. CDR3 length: 13 amino acids. CDR1 and CDR2 from the germline V gene are SEHNR and FQNEAQ (reference sequence). This CDR3 is CASTHGGQDTQYF. CDR3 sequence (DNA): TGTGCCAGCACCCACGGGGGGCAAGATACGCAGTATTTT.